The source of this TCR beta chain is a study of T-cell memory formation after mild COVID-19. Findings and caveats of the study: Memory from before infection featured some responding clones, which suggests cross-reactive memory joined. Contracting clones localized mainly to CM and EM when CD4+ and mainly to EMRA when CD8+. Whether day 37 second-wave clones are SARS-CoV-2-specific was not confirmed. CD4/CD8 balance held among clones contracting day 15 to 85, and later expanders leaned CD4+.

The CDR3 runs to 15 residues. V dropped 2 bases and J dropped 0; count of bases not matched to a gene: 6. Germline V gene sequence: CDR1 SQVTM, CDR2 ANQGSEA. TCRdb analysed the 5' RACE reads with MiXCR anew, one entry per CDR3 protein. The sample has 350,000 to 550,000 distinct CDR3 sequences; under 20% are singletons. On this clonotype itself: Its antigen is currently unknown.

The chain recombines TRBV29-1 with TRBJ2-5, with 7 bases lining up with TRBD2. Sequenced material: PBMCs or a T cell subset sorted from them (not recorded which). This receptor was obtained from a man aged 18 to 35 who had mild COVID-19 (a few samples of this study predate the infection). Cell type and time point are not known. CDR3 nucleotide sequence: TGCAGCGTTGAAATTGCGGGGGATAACCAAGAGACCCAGTACTTC. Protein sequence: CSVEIAGDNQETQYF. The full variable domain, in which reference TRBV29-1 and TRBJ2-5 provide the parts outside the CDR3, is SAVISQKPSRDICQRGTSLTIQCQVDSQVTMMFWYRQQPGQSLTLIATANQGSEATYESGFVIDKFPISRPNLTFSTLTVSNMSPEDSSIYLCSVEIAGDNQETQYFGPGTRLLVL.